A single sample gave rise to the 26 T cell receptor beta chains below, sequenced in a study of tumor-infiltrating lymphocytes in primary liver carcinoma. Scientists recovered RNA and DNA together from roughly 21-30 mg of unsorted bulk tissue. From roughly 0.55 ug of total RNA, TCR beta-specific cDNA was reverse-transcribed using a constant-region primer. Generation of the TCR beta libraries relied on three nested multiplex PCR rounds using slightly modified ARM-PCR. Primers for the first two PCR rounds were TRBV1-TRBV30 forward primers and a C-beta reverse primer (about 9 cycles per round). Each CDR3 protein gets one entry after TCRdb re-called the multiplex PCR reads with MiXCR. The sample shows around 120,000 distinct CDR3 sequences, 50% to 65% of them seen only once. What was sequenced was liver tumor tissue from sampling region 1. Subset meaning: tumor region T1, superior pole. These TCRs come from a woman in her fifties or sixties with primary liver carcinoma and hepatitis B virus infection.

In the case of this clonotype: The junction does not match germline at one end; this may be a read error. This chain joins TRBV11-2 and TRBJ2-7; D is possibly TRBD1 (6 bases). The CDR3 runs to 14 residues. CDR1 SGHAT and CDR2 FQNNGV come from the germline V gene. This chain's CDR3 is CASNLSRGMYEQYF. In DNA form, the CDR3 reads TGTGCCAGCAACTTGTCCAGGGGAATGTACGAGCAGTATTTC.

Details on this clonotype: Its ends do not fully match the called genes, so a read error is possible. This chain uses TRBV11-2 with TRBJ2-3; 7 positions agree with TRBD2. This CDR3 is 17 amino acids long. Germline lookup yields CDR1 SGHAT and CDR2 FQNNGV. In DNA form, the CDR3 reads TGTGCCAGCAGCCTAGAGGGAGTGGGAGGGATCACAGATACGCAGTATTTT. It yields the protein CASSLEGVGGITDTQYF.

This chain connects TRBV11-1 to TRBJ2-5; TRBD1 agrees at 7 bases. J lost 5 bases, V lost 5 bases, and 8 bases had no gene match. Germline CDR1 and CDR2: SGHAT and FQDESV (reference sequence). This CDR3 spans 14 amino acids. CDR3 sequence reads: CASSVNRGWETQYF. The CDR3 region has the DNA TGTGCCAGCAGCGTAAACAGGGGATGGGAGACCCAGTACTTC. Full variable domain (remainder filled in from reference TRBV11-1 and TRBJ2-5): EAEVAQSPRYKITEKSQAVAFWCDPISGHATLYWYRQILGQGPELLVQFQDESVVDDSQLPKDRFSAERLKGVDSTLKIQPAELGDSAMYLCASSVNRGWETQYFGPGTRLLVL.

This clonotype was picked up a small number of times. The chain recombines TRBV19 with TRBJ1-2; 10 bases match TRBD1. This CDR3 region has 15 residues. V lost 5 bases to trimming and J lost 3 bases; unmatched junction nucleotides: 6. Germline-derived CDR1 and CDR2 are LNHDA and SQIVND (reference sequence). CDR3 nucleotide sequence: TGTGCCAGTAGTCCGGACAGGGGGAGCGACTATGGCTACACCTTC. Its translation: CASSPDRGSDYGYTF. Full variable domain (rest looked up from reference TRBV19 and TRBJ1-2): DGGITQSPKYLFRKEGQNVTLSCEQNLNHDAMYWYRQDPGQGLRLIYYSQIVNDFQKGDIAEGYSVSREKKESFPLTVTSAQKNPTAFYLCASSPDRGSDYGYTFGSGTRLTVV.

As regards this clonotype: Possible read error: a much larger clone is one base away. This chain connects TRBV5-4 to TRBJ1-6, with D unresolved. Germline CDR1 reads SGHNT; CDR2 reads YYREEE (reference sequence). Trimming stripped 4 bases from V and 5 bases from J, with 13 bases between. This CDR3 is 15 amino acids long. Written as DNA, the CDR3 is TGTGCCAGCAGCACCGGGCAGGCCCATAATTCACCCCTCCACTTT. Translated, it gives CASSTGQAHNSPLHF.

As regards this clonotype: A much larger clone is a single base away; this may be a read error. This chain joins TRBV10-2 and TRBJ2-2; 7 bases map to TRBD1. The CDR3 extends over 14 amino acids. Losses at the gene ends were 5 bases for V and 6 bases for J; bases not matched to a gene: 6. Germline V gene lookup returns CDR1 WSHSY and CDR2 SAAADI. CDR3 bases: TGCGCCAGCAGTAACGGGGACAGCTCCGGGGAGCTGTTTTTT. Translation gives CASSNGDSSGELFF.

Concerning this clonotype: An end of the junction differs from the germline gene, which may be a read error. The chain is built from TRBV11-2 and TRBJ2-7; D unclear. Germline V gene data show CDR1 as SGHAT and CDR2 as FQNNGV. The CDR3 runs 13 residues. This CDR3 is CTSSLDLRREQYF. The CDR3 DNA sequence: TGTACCAGCAGCTTAGATCTCCGTCGGGAGCAGTACTTC. The full variable domain, in which reference TRBV11-2 and TRBJ2-7 provide the parts outside the CDR3, is EAGVAQSPRYKIIEKRQSVAFWCNPISGHATLYWYQQILGQGPKLLIQFQNNGVVDDSQLPKDRFSAERLKGVDSTLKIQPAKLEDSAVYLCTSSLDLRREQYFGPGTRLTVT.

The gene calls are TRBV28 and TRBJ2-7; 7 nucleotides match TRBD2. The CDR3 contains 18 residues. CDR1 is MDHEN and CDR2 is SYDVKM in the germline V gene. The V gene end was trimmed by 5 bases and the J gene end by 0 bases; junction bases not matched to a gene: 16. The CDR3 protein is CASSEMAGAPLSSYEQYF. The CDR3 nucleotides are TGTGCCAGCAGTGAGATGGCGGGAGCCCCCCTAAGCTCCTACGAGCAGTACTTC.

This clonotype was seen just once. A read error is possible here, since a much larger clone lies one base away. The rearrangement links TRBV29-1 to TRBJ1-2; D gene unclear. This CDR3 is 14 amino acids long. CDR1 is SQVTM and CDR2 is ANQGSEA in the germline V gene. The germline V and J ends were trimmed by 7 bases and 6 bases, with 21 bases remaining between them. In DNA form, the CDR3 reads TGCAGCGGTTCATCAAGTCCGGAGCCGGATGGCTACACCTTC. It yields the protein CSGSSSPEPDGYTF.

To note about this clonotype: Mismatch with germline at one junction end may stem from a read error. This chain connects TRBV11-2 to TRBJ2-5; unclear D gene. The CDR3 consists of 12 residues. Per germline, CDR1 SGHAT and CDR2 FQNNGV. The CDR3 reads CASSPIAETLYF. In DNA form, the CDR3 reads TGTGCCAGCAGCCCAATCGCGGAGACCCTGTACTTC. The full variable domain, completed using reference TRBV11-2 and TRBJ2-5, is EAGVAQSPRYKIIEKRQSVAFWCNPISGHATLYWYQQILGQGPKLLIQFQNNGVVDDSQLPKDRFSAERLKGVDSTLKIQPAKLEDSAVYLCASSPIAETLYFGPGTRLLVL.

The V call is TRBV30, the J call TRBJ2-1, with TRBD1 matching over 9 bases. From germline, CDR1 is GTSNPN and CDR2 SVGIG (reference sequence). This CDR3 has 14 residues. V gave up 5 bases and J gave up 3 bases; unmatched junction bases: 5. CDR3 region: CAWEPGQGYNEQFF. The CDR3 DNA reads TGTGCCTGGGAACCGGGACAGGGCTACAATGAGCAGTTCTTC.

This clonotype was detected ten times or more. The chain combines TRBV28 with TRBJ2-1; the match to TRBD1 covers 7 bases. This CDR3 contains 14 residues. J gave up 9 bases and V 6 bases, and 11 bases lay outside the gene matches. Germline V gene lookup returns CDR1 MDHEN and CDR2 SYDVKM. The CDR3 spells CASRRTGGFGEQFF. DNA of the CDR3: TGTGCCAGCAGAAGGACAGGTGGGTTTGGTGAGCAGTTCTTC.

A note on this clonotype: At one of its ends the junction is not consistent with the germline gene, which may arise from a read error. The V and J genes are TRBV11-3 and TRBJ2-3; no definite D call. The length of the CDR3 is 14 residues. In germline, CDR1 is SGHNT, CDR2 YENEEA. In DNA form, the CDR3 reads TGTGCCAGCATCTTAAGTACAACCACAGATACTCAGTATTTT. This translates into CASILSTTTDTQYF.

Points on this clonotype: This clone may be a read error of a much larger clone one base away. The genes are TRBV29-1 and TRBJ2-7, with D possibly being TRBD1 (6 bases). There are 12 residues in the CDR3. V lost 4 bases and J 7 bases, leaving 14 bases between the germline ends. Germline CDR1 SQVTM, CDR2 ANQGSEA. The CDR3, as DNA: TGCAGCGTTGTCCGGGACAAGGGGGAGCAGTACTTC. Its protein is CSVVRDKGEQYF.

Written as DNA, the CDR3 is TGCAGTGCTGACCCGCGGACAGGACTTGTCTCCTATGGCTACACCTTC. Protein: CSADPRTGLVSYGYTF. The gene calls are TRBV29-1 and TRBJ1-2; 7 bases map to TRBD1. The CDR3 is 16 residues long. Germline V lookup: CDR1 SQVTM, CDR2 ANQGSEA.

The chain combines TRBV28 with TRBJ1-5; 7 bases align to TRBD1. The germline gives CDR1 MDHEN, CDR2 SYDVKM. The J segment lost 4 bases and the V segment lost 8 bases, leaving 8 bases of the junction unmatched. The length of the CDR3 is 14 residues. The CDR3: CASCAPRGNQPQHF. The CDR3 nucleotides are TGTGCCAGCTGCGCGCCCAGGGGGAATCAGCCCCAGCATTTT.

Concerning this clonotype: With a much larger clone just one base away, this may be a read error. The chain has TRBV6-1 and TRBJ2-6; D is uncertain. The CDR3 contains 15 residues. V shed 6 bases and J shed 1 base, with 10 bases lying between them. The V gene's germline CDR1 is MNHNS and CDR2 SASEGT. CDR3 DNA: TGTGCCAGCAGCCAGTGGTTTTCTGGGGCCAACGTCCTGACTTTC. Protein product: CASSQWFSGANVLTF.

The chain has TRBV10-3 and TRBJ1-2; no definite D call. Trimming cost V 7 bases and J 2 bases, with 14 bases left between them. The CDR3 is 14 residues long. Germline assignment: CDR1 ENHRY and CDR2 SYGVKD. The CDR3 loop is CAINLDGRNYGYTF. The CDR3 DNA follows: TGTGCCATCAACCTTGACGGAAGAAACTATGGCTACACCTTC.

Concerning this clonotype: This could be a read error, since a much larger clone is one nucleotide away. This chain connects TRBV12-3 or TRBV12-4 to TRBJ1-5; D uncertain. This CDR3 region has 12 residues. CDR3 in DNA: TGTTCCAGCAGTGACCTCTCGCGGCCCCAGCATTTT. Protein sequence: CSSSDLSRPQHF.

The genes are TRBV12-3 or TRBV12-4 and TRBJ2-7; 12 positions agree with TRBD2. V was clipped by 10 bases and J by 5 bases; unmatched bases: 18. The CDR3 has 17 amino acids. The CDR3 is CAISRLAGEPSPHEQYF. Here the CDR3 DNA reads TGTGCCATAAGCAGACTAGCGGGAGAACCCTCCCCTCACGAGCAGTACTTC.

V is TRBV28 and J is TRBJ2-7; TRBD2 agrees at 7 bases. Trimming removed 5 bases from V and 2 bases from J; junction bases left unmatched: 3. The CDR3 is 13 amino acids. Germline CDR1 and CDR2: MDHEN and SYDVKM. CDR3 nucleotide sequence: TGTGCCAGCAGTAGCGGGATCCCCTACGAGCAGTACTTC. Its protein product is CASSSGIPYEQYF. Looking up the rest from reference TRBV28 and TRBJ2-7 gives the full variable domain: DVKVTQSSRYLVKRTGEKVFLECVQDMDHENMFWYRQDPGLGLRLIYFSYDVKMKEKGDIPEGYSVSREKKERFSLILESASTNQTSMYLCASSSGIPYEQYFGPGTRLTVT.

About this clonotype itself: Possible read error: a much larger clone is one base away. The J gene is TRBJ2-3, the V gene TRBV10-3; 11 bases fit TRBD1. The CDR3 loop spans 15 amino acids. The germline CDR1 and CDR2 sequences are ENHRY and SYGVKD. The CDR3 spells CAIRGTGGSTDMQYF. CDR3 bases: TGTGCCATCAGGGGGACAGGGGGTAGCACAGATATGCAGTATTTT.

To note about this clonotype: One end of the junction fails to match germline, which may point to a read error. This chain joins TRBV12-3 or TRBV12-4 and TRBJ1-5; the D is unclear. The CDR3 length is 14 residues. CDR3 nucleotides: TGTGCCAGCAGCGATAAAGGTTGCAATCAACCCCAGCATTTT. The encoded protein is CASSDKGCNQPQHF.

This clonotype was recorded only once. One junction end does not reproduce the germline sequence, and a read error may be involved. This chain uses TRBV6-1 with TRBJ2-1; 12 nucleotides match TRBD2. The length of the CDR3 is 17 residues. Germline assignment: CDR1 MNHNS and CDR2 SASEGT. DNA of the CDR3: TGTGGCAGCAGTGAGGGTTTGGGACTAGCGGGTAAGGATGAGCAGTTCTTC. Its translation is CGSSEGLGLAGKDEQFF.

Remarks on this clonotype: This may be a read error, as it is one base from a much larger clone. The rearrangement joins TRBV12-3 or TRBV12-4 to TRBJ1-4, with D unresolved. V lost 2 bases to trimming and J lost 6 bases, with 10 bases between them. The CDR3 length is 14 residues. CDR3 nucleotides: TGTGCCAGCAGTTTATACGCTGGAGATGAAAAACTGTTTTTT. Its translation is CASSLYAGDEKLFF.

V and J are TRBV29-1 and TRBJ2-7; D might be TRBD2 (5 bases). The CDR3 covers 14 residues. With 3 bases removed from V and 0 bases from J, the gap between germline ends came to 12 bases. The germline V gene has CDR1 SQVTM and CDR2 ANQGSEA. The CDR3 loop reads CSVDPSRSSYEQYF. Written as DNA, the CDR3 is TGCAGCGTTGACCCTAGCAGGAGCTCCTACGAGCAGTACTTC.